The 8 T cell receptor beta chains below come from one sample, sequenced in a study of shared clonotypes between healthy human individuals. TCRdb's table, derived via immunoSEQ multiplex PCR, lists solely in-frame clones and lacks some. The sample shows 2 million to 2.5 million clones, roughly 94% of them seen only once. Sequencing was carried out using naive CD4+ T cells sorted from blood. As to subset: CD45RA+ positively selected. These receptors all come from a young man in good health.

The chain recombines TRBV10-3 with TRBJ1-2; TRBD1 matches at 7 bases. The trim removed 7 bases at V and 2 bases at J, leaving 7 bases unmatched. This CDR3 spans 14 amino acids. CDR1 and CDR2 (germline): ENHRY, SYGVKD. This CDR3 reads CAIMDRSANYGYTF. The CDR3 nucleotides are TGTGCCATCATGGACAGGTCAGCAAACTATGGCTACACCTTC.

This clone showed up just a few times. The CDR3 sequence is CASSHLGQGNSYEQYF. CDR3 in DNA: TGTGCCAGCAGCCACCTGGGACAGGGTAACTCCTACGAGCAGTACTTC. This chain joins TRBV14 and TRBJ2-7, with TRBD1 identical over 9 bases. Trimming removed 3 bases from V and 0 bases from J; junction bases left unmatched: 6. The CDR3 totals 16 residues. The V gene's germline CDR1 is SGHDN and CDR2 FVKESK.

The CDR3 nucleotides are TGTGCCAGCAAGCGGGATAACTACGAGCAGTACTTC. Its translation is CASKRDNYEQYF. The chain carries TRBV2 and TRBJ2-7, with 7 bases that match TRBD2. The CDR3 totals 12 residues. The trim removed 7 bases at V and 3 bases at J, leaving 3 bases unmatched. Germline CDR1 and CDR2: SNHLY and FYNNEI.

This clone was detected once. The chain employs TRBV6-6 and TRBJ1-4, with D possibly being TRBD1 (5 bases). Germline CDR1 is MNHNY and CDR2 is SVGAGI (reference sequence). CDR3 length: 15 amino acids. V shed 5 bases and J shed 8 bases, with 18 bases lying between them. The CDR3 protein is CASSRYTSGGEKLFF. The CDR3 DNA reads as TGTGCCAGCAGTAGATACACCAGCGGGGGAGAAAAACTGTTTTTT.

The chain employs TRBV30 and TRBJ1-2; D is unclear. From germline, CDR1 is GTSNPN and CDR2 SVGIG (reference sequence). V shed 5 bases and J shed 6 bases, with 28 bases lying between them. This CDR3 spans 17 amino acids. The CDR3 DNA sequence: TGTGCCTGGGGCGGGCCCAATTACGGAGGTTCCCTTGATGGCTACACCTTC. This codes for CAWGGPNYGGSLDGYTF.

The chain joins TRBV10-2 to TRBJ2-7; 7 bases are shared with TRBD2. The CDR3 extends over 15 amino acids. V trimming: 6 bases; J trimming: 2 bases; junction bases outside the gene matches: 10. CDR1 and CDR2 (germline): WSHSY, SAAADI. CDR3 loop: CASSLRSGGTYEQYF. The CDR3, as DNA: TGCGCCAGCAGCCTCCGGTCGGGGGGAACCTACGAGCAGTACTTC.

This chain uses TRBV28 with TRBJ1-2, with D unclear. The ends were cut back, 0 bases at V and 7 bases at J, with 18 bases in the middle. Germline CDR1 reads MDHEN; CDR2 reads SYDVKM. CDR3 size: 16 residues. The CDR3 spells CASSLWLRDSGLGYTF. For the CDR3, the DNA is TGTGCCAGCAGTTTATGGTTGAGGGATTCGGGTCTTGGCTACACCTTC.

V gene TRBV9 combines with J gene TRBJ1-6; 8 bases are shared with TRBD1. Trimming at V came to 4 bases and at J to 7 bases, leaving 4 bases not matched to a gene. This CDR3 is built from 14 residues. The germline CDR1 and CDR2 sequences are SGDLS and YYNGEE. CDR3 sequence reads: CASSSTGENSPLHF. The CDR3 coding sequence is TGTGCCAGCAGCTCGACAGGGGAGAATTCACCCCTCCACTTT.